This TCR beta chain was identified during a study of T cell changes during pregnancy in multiple sclerosis. Germline CDR1 SGHVS, CDR2 FQNEAQ. Trimming took 5 bases from V and 1 from J, leaving 14 bases between them. This CDR3 comprises 15 residues. TCRdb's table, derived via immunoSEQ multiplex PCR, lists solely in-frame clones and lacks some. The sample yields roughly 41,000 clones, approximately 94% seen once. The sample here was peripheral blood, taken in the third trimester of pregnancy. The TCR originated in a female donor with multiple sclerosis, enrolled in a pregnancy study. V usage is TRBV7-8 and J usage is TRBJ2-5, with D perhaps TRBD1 (6 bases). The CDR3 protein is CASSPPRTAQETQYF. CDR3 in DNA: TGTGCCAGCAGCCCCCCCCGGACAGCCCAAGAGACCCAGTACTTC.